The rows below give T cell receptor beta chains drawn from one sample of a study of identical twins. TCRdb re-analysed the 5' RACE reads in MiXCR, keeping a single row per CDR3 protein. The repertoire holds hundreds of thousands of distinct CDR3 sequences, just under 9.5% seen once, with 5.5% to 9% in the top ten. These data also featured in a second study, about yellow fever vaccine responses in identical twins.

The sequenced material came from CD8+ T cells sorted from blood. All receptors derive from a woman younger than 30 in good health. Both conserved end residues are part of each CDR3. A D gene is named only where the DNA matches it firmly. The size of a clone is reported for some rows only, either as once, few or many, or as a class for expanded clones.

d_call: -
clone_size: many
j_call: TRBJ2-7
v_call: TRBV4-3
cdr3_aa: CASSPATSTYEQYF
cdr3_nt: TGCGCCAGCAGCCCTGCCACATCTACCTACGAGCAGTACTTC

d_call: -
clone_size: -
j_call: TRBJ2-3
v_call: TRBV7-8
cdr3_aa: CASNPGGGGPDTQYF
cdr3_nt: TGTGCCAGCAACCCTGGGGGGGGGGGCCCAGATACGCAGTATTTT

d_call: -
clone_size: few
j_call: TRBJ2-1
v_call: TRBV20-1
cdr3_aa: CSASGLVSYNEQFF
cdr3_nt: TGCAGTGCTAGTGGACTTGTCTCCTACAATGAGCAGTTCTTC

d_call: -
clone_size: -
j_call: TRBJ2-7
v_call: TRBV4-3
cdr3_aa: CASSQDRRASVDEQYF
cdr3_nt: TGCGCCAGCAGCCAAGATCGTCGGGCTAGCGTTGACGAGCAGTACTTC

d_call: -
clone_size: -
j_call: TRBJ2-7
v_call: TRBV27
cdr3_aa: CASSPTRGAPYEQYF
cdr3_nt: TGTGCCAGCAGCCCCACCAGGGGGGCCCCCTACGAGCAGTACTTC

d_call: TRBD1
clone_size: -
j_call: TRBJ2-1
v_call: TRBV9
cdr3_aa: CASSVGIRDRGDNEQFF
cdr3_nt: TGTGCCAGCAGCGTAGGGATCCGGGACAGGGGTGATAATGAGCAGTTCTTC

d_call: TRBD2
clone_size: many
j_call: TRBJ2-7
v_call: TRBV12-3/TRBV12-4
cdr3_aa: CASSAPGLAIEQYF
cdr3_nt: TGTGCCAGCAGTGCCCCGGGACTAGCGATCGAGCAGTACTTC

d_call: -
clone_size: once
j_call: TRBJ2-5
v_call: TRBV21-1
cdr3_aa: CASSKLRRHRQETQYF
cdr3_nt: TGTGCCAGCAGCAAACTTCGGAGACACCGCCAAGAGACCCAGTACTTC

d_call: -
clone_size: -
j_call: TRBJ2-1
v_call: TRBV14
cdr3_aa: CASSQDRINEQFF
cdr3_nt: TGTGCCAGCAGCCAAGACAGGATCAATGAGCAGTTCTTC

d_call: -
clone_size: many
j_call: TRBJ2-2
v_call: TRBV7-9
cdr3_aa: CASSAHDPKGELFF
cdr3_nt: TGTGCCAGCAGCGCCCACGATCCCAAGGGGGAGCTGTTTTTT

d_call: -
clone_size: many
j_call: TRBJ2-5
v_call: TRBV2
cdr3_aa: CASSDGTLETQYF
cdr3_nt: TGTGCCAGCAGTGATGGGACTCTGGAGACCCAGTACTTC

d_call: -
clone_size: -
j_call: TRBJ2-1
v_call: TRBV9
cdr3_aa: CASSTDIDSLIDEQFF
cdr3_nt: TGTGCCAGCAGCACAGACATAGACTCGTTAATTGATGAGCAGTTCTTC

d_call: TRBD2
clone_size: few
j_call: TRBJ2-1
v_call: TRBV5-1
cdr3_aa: CASSPGAGVVDNEQFF
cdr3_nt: TGCGCCAGCAGCCCCGGGGCGGGAGTCGTCGACAATGAGCAGTTCTTC

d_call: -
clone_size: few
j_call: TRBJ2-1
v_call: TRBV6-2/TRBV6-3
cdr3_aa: CASSYSTRPSLTYNEQFF
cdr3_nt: TGTGCCAGCAGTTACTCGACGCGTCCCTCCTTGACATACAATGAGCAGTTCTTC

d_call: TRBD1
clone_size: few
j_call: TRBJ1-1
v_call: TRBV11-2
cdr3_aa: CASSSIQGEKAEAFF
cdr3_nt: TGTGCCAGCAGCTCAATACAGGGGGAAAAGGCTGAAGCTTTCTTT

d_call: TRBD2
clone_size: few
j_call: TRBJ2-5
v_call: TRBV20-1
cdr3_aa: CSARRTSGKETQYF
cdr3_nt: TGCAGTGCTAGGAGGACTAGCGGTAAAGAGACCCAGTACTTC

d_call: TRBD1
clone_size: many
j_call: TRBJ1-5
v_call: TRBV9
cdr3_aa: CASGQGNQPQHF
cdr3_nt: TGTGCCAGCGGACAGGGTAATCAGCCCCAGCATTTT

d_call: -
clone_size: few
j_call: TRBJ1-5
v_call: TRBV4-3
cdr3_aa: CASSQDQVGAQPQHF
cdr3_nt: TGCGCCAGCAGCCAAGATCAAGTTGGGGCTCAGCCCCAGCATTTT

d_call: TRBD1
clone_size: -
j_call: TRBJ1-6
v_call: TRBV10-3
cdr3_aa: CAISESDKGASSPLHF
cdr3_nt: TGTGCCATCAGTGAGTCTGACAAGGGGGCCAGTTCACCCCTCCACTTT

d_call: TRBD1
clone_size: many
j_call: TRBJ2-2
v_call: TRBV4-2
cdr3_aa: CASSHTGGSGELFF
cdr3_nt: TGTGCCAGCAGCCATACAGGGGGCTCCGGGGAGCTGTTTTTT

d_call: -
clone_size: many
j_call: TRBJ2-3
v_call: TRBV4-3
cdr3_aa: CASSQNTDSTDTQYF
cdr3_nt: TGCGCCAGCAGCCAAAATACCGACAGCACAGATACGCAGTATTTT

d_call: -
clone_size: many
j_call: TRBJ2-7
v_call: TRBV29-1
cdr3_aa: CSVEGRGSASHSYEQYF
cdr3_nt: TGCAGCGTTGAAGGAAGAGGGTCTGCGTCCCACTCCTACGAGCAGTACTTC

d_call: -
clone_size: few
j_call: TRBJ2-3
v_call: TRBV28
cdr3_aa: CASSLALAGTSTDTQYF
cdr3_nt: TGTGCCAGCAGTCTCGCACTGGCGGGGACTAGCACAGATACGCAGTATTTT

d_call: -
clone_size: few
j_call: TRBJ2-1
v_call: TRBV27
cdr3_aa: CASSVGGGVYNEQFF
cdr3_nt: TGTGCCAGCAGTGTCGGTGGGGGCGTTTACAATGAGCAGTTCTTC

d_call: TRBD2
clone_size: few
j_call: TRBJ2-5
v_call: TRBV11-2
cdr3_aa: CASSLREGQETQYF
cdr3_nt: TGTGCCAGCAGCTTACGGGAGGGACAAGAGACCCAGTACTTC

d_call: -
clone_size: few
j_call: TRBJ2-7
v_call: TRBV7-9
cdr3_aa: CASSPPPIASSYEQYF
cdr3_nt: TGTGCCAGCAGCCCCCCTCCTATTGCGAGCTCCTACGAGCAGTACTTC

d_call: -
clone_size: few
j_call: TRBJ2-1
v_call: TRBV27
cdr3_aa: CASSLLASPPSATEEGMSYNEQFF
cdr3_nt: TGTGCCAGCAGTTTATTAGCGTCCCCCCCCTCCGCGACCGAGGAGGGGATGTCCTACAATGAGCAGTTCTTC